One and the same sample provided the 21 T cell receptor beta chains below, sequenced in a study of blood T cell repertoires in COVID-19. Produced via immunoSEQ multiplex PCR; TCRdb's table is partial and in-frame only. This sample has around 320,000 clones, with around 89% found just once. Sequencing was done on a sample of PBMCs or T cells enriched from blood (not recorded which). These TCRs come from a woman between 18 and 30 years old with acute COVID-19.

V gene TRBV9 combines with J gene TRBJ1-6, with D possibly matching TRBD1 (5 bases). Germline V gives CDR1 SGDLS, CDR2 YYNGEE. This CDR3 spans 19 amino acids. V shed 1 base and J shed 5 bases, with 22 bases lying between them. The CDR3 is CASSVTPAGGFLNNSPLHF. The CDR3, as DNA: TGTGCCAGCAGCGTAACGCCCGCCGGGGGGTTCCTCAATAATTCACCCCTCCACTTT.

This chain connects TRBV7-3 to TRBJ2-1; D not resolved. This CDR3 comprises 15 residues. CDR1 SGHTA and CDR2 FQGTGA come from the germline V gene. Trimming pared 2 bases from V and 2 bases from J, leaving 10 bases between. This chain's CDR3 is CASSLGLGTYNEQFF. In DNA form, the CDR3 reads TGTGCCAGCAGCTTAGGCCTAGGCACCTACAATGAGCAGTTCTTC. The full variable domain, in which reference TRBV7-3 and TRBJ2-1 provide the parts outside the CDR3, is GAGVSQTPSNKVTEKGKYVELRCDPISGHTALYWYRQSLGQGPEFLIYFQGTGAADDSGLPNDRFFAVRPEGSVSTLKIQRTERGDSAVYLCASSLGLGTYNEQFFGPGTRLTVL.

The rearrangement uses TRBV4-2 and TRBJ2-7; D is possibly TRBD1 (6 bases). Deletions cut 5 bases from V and 0 bases from J, with 11 bases between. CDR3 length equals 14 residues. Germline-derived CDR1 and CDR2 are LGHNA and YNFKEQ. CDR3 in DNA: TGTGCCAGCAGCAGGGGGAGAGACTCCTACGAGCAGTACTTC. Amino acids: CASSRGRDSYEQYF.

This chain links TRBV2 with TRBJ2-4; D remains unclear. Germline V gene sequence: CDR1 SNHLY, CDR2 FYNNEI. There are 16 residues in the CDR3. V was trimmed by 1 base and J by 0 bases, leaving 10 bases between them. CDR3 nucleotides: TGTGCCAGCAGTGAAGGGGCCGATCAAGCCAAAAACATTCAGTACTTC. As protein: CASSEGADQAKNIQYF.

V gene TRBV6-5 combines with J gene TRBJ2-7, with TRBD2 as a possible D gene (5 bases). V shed 5 bases and J shed 2 bases, with 16 bases lying between them. This CDR3 comprises 15 residues. Per germline, CDR1 MNHEY and CDR2 SVGAGI. CDR3: CASSPLAGPPYEQYF. In DNA form, the CDR3 reads TGTGCCAGCAGTCCTTTGGCGGGCCCCCCCTACGAGCAGTACTTC.

V and J are TRBV2 and TRBJ1-1; D not resolved. The germline V and J ends were trimmed by 7 bases and 1 base, with 10 bases remaining between them. The CDR3 covers 13 residues. The germline V gene encodes CDR1 SNHLY and CDR2 FYNNEI. The CDR3, as DNA: TGTGCCAGCACGGCAGACACGAACACTGAAGCTTTCTTT. It is translated as CASTADTNTEAFF. Variable domain in full (rest from reference TRBV2 and TRBJ1-1): EPEVTQTPSHQVTQMGQEVILRCVPISNHLYFYWYRQILGQKVEFLVSFYNNEISEKSEIFDDQFSVERPDGSNFTLKIRSTKLEDSAMYFCASTADTNTEAFFGQGTRLTVV.

This chain uses TRBV19 with TRBJ1-2, with 9 bases matching TRBD1. V shed 6 bases, J shed 6 bases, and the junction held 8 bases outside the gene matches. This CDR3 is built from 14 residues. The V gene's germline CDR1 is LNHDA and CDR2 SQIVND (reference sequence). The CDR3 sequence: CASSDSGTGNGYTF. CDR3 in DNA: TGTGCCAGTAGCGATTCCGGGACAGGGAATGGCTACACCTTC.

CDR3 sequence reads: CASSPTGAGNTIYF. The CDR3 DNA reads as TGTGCCAGCAGCCCGACAGGGGCTGGAAACACCATATATTTT. J is TRBJ1-3 and V is TRBV7-9; 8 positions match TRBD1. CDR3 length: 14 residues. V shed 5 bases, J shed 2 bases, and the junction held 2 bases outside the gene matches. CDR1 is SEHNR and CDR2 is FQNEAQ in the germline V gene (reference sequence).

The V call is TRBV10-1, the J call TRBJ1-2, with a possible D match to TRBD1 (6 bases). CDR3 length equals 13 residues. V gave up 4 bases and J gave up 11 bases, with 17 bases separating them. Germline-derived CDR1 and CDR2 are WNHNN and SYGVQD (reference sequence). CDR3 nucleotide sequence: TGCGCCAGCAGTGCGACGGGGCAGGGGAGTTACACCTTC. Translation gives CASSATGQGSYTF.

This chain uses TRBV5-1 with TRBJ2-1; TRBD2 aligns across 7 bases. In germline, CDR1 is SGHRS, CDR2 YFSETQ. This CDR3 is built from 19 residues. The V gene end was trimmed by 4 bases and the J gene end by 1 base; junction bases not matched to a gene: 17. The DNA of the CDR3 is TGCGCCAGCAGCCGTATCACGTTTGCTAGCGGAGCTTCCTACAATGAGCAGTTCTTC. Amino acid sequence: CASSRITFASGASYNEQFF.

The rearrangement links TRBV7-9 to TRBJ1-4, with D maybe TRBD1 (5 bases). Looked up from germline, CDR1 is SEHNR and CDR2 is FQNEAQ (reference sequence). V shed 2 bases and J shed 2 bases, with 15 bases lying between them. The CDR3 consists of 17 residues. For the CDR3, the DNA is TGTGCCAGCAGCTTAACCCCGAAGGGGTCTACTAATGAAAAACTGTTTTTT. Residues: CASSLTPKGSTNEKLFF.

The chain employs TRBV27 and TRBJ1-4; no reliable D call. The germline V and J ends were trimmed by 2 bases and 5 bases, with 12 bases remaining between them. CDR1 is MNHEY, CDR2 SMNVEV, per germline (reference sequence). There are 15 residues in the CDR3. The CDR3 sequence: CASSLRPGINEKLFF. CDR3 in DNA: TGTGCCAGCAGTTTACGGCCAGGAATAAATGAAAAACTGTTTTTT.

The V call is TRBV24-1, the J call TRBJ2-3; TRBD1 matches at 9 bases. CDR1 is KGHDR and CDR2 is SFDVKD in the germline V gene. CDR3 length: 15 amino acids. The ends lost 1 base at V and 3 bases at J; junction bases unmatched: 1. The DNA for the CDR3 is TGTGCCACCAGTGATTTCGGACAGGGGACAGATACGCAGTATTTT. Protein sequence: CATSDFGQGTDTQYF.

This chain connects TRBV28 to TRBJ1-5, with D unresolved. Germline loops: CDR1 MDHEN, CDR2 SYDVKM. The CDR3 totals 12 residues. Trimming stripped 7 bases from V and 1 base from J, with 5 bases between. The CDR3 region has the DNA TGTGCCAGCAAGGAGAGCAATCAGCCCCAGCATTTT. The encoded protein is CASKESNQPQHF.

The chain recombines TRBV28 with TRBJ1-2; D is unclear. Germline V gene sequence: CDR1 MDHEN, CDR2 SYDVKM. The CDR3 is 13 amino acids. V lost 5 bases to trimming and J lost 2 bases, with 9 bases between them. The CDR3 nucleotides are TGTGCCAGCAGTGTAACAGACAACTATGGCTACACCTTC. Its protein is CASSVTDNYGYTF.

The chain employs TRBV28 and TRBJ2-1; 16 nucleotides align to TRBD2. Germline V CDR1 and CDR2: MDHEN, SYDVKM. Unmatched junction bases numbered 12, after V lost 2 bases and J lost 8 bases. The CDR3 has 19 amino acids. The DNA of the CDR3 is TGTGCCAGCAGTTTACACCCAATGGGACTAGCGGGAGGGGACGATGAGCAGTTCTTC. Protein product: CASSLHPMGLAGGDDEQFF.

The V gene is TRBV6-5, the J gene TRBJ2-7; D perhaps matches TRBD1 (5 bases). CDR1 is MNHEY, CDR2 SVGAGI, per germline. V lost 4 bases and J lost 4, with 17 bases in between. CDR3 size: 15 residues. The CDR3 is CASSFTYRNKYEQYF. DNA of the CDR3: TGTGCCAGCAGTTTCACCTACAGGAATAAGTACGAGCAGTACTTC.

This sequence joins TRBV14 and TRBJ1-6, with 10 bases fitting TRBD1. The CDR3 totals 18 residues. V shed 3 bases, J shed 7 bases, and the junction held 12 bases outside the gene matches. The V gene's germline CDR1 is SGHDN and CDR2 FVKESK. CDR3 coding DNA: TGTGCCAGCAGCCACCGCTCGGGACAGGGGATTTGGAATTCACCCCTCCACTTT. Translating it yields CASSHRSGQGIWNSPLHF.

This clone was observed a few times. The chain carries TRBV7-2 and TRBJ1-5; D may be TRBD1 (5 bases). Germline CDR1 and CDR2: SGHTA and FQGNSA. V dropped 7 bases and J dropped 7 bases, with 20 bases sitting between them. The CDR3 is made up of 15 amino acids. CDR3 nucleotides: TGTGCCAGCACCCTCACTTGGGGGGTAGACCAGCCCCAGCATTTT. It yields the protein CASTLTWGVDQPQHF.

The chain carries TRBV2 and TRBJ1-2; a weak D match, TRBD1 (6 bases). CDR3 length equals 13 residues. V lost 1 base and J 3 bases, leaving 6 bases between the germline ends. The germline V gene has CDR1 SNHLY and CDR2 FYNNEI. In DNA form, the CDR3 reads TGTGCCAGCAGTGAAGGGACAGACTATGGCTACACCTTC. It codes for CASSEGTDYGYTF. The variable domain in full, completed from reference TRBV2 and TRBJ1-2, reads EPEVTQTPSHQVTQMGQEVILRCVPISNHLYFYWYRQILGQKVEFLVSFYNNEISEKSEIFDDQFSVERPDGSNFTLKIRSTKLEDSAMYFCASSEGTDYGYTFGSGTRLTVV.

V gene TRBV6-5 combines with J gene TRBJ1-5, with TRBD1 as a possible D gene (6 bases). Germline-derived CDR1 and CDR2 are MNHEY and SVGAGI. V was trimmed by 2 bases and J by 5 bases, leaving 10 bases between them. CDR3 length: 14 residues. The CDR3: CASSYAQGHQPQHF. CDR3 DNA sequence: TGTGCCAGCAGTTACGCGCAGGGGCATCAGCCCCAGCATTTT.